The subject of this entry is one TCR beta chain. Generated by immunoSEQ multiplex PCR, the TCRdb table keeps only in-frame clones and is missing some. The repertoire consists of around 81,000 clones, with just under 85% occurring once and the leading ten covering 3% to 3.5%. The sample originates from a study of blood T cell repertoires in COVID-19. Looked up from germline, CDR1 is SQVTM and CDR2 is ANQGSEA. V was shortened by 2 bases and J by 2 bases, with 11 bases between the two germline ends. The CDR3 covers 14 residues. The chain couples TRBV29-1 to TRBJ2-3; the D gene is possibly TRBD2 (5 bases). This TCR derives from a man between 45 and 60 years old with acute or convalescent COVID-19. Sequencing used peripheral blood. The CDR3: CSVERLAPTDTQYF. The CDR3 region has the DNA TGCAGCGTTGAAAGGCTAGCCCCCACAGATACGCAGTATTTT.